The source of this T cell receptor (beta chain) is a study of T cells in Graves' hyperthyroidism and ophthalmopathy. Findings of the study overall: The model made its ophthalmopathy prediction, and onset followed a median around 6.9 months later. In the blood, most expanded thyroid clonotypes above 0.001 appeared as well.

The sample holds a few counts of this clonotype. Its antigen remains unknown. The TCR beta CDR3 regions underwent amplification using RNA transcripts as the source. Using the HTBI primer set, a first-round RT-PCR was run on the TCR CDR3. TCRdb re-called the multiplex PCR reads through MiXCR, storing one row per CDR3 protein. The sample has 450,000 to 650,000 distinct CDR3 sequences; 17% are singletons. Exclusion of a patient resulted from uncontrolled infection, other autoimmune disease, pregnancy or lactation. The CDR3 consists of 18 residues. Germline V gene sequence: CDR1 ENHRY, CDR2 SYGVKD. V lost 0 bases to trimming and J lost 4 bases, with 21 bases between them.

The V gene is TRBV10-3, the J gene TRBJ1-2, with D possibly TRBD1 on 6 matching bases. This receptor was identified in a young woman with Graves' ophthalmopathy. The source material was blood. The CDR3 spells CAISESIRGLAIPYGYTF. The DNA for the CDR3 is TGTGCCATCAGTGAGTCGATCAGGGGCCTCGCTATCCCCTATGGCTACACCTTC.